This record concerns one T cell receptor (beta chain) sequence. Libraries were prepared by immunoSEQ multiplex PCR; TCRdb keeps only in-frame clonotypes and omits some of them. This sample has 63,000 or so clones, with around 84% found just once. This specimen comes from a study of blood T cell repertoires in COVID-19. On the study more broadly: Samples representing acute and convalescent COVID-19 were sourced from the United States, Italy and Spain. PBMCs, B-cell-depleted T cells, or T cells provided the cDNA or gDNA that made up the material.

V gave up 2 bases and J gave up 2 bases; unmatched junction bases: 5. The CDR3 spans 15 residues. In germline, CDR1 is MNHEY, CDR2 SVGEGT. The receptor comes from a human donor in a cohort sampled during active COVID-19. The specimen sequenced was peripheral blood. The chain links TRBV6-2 or TRBV6-3 to TRBJ2-5; 7 bases match TRBD2. The CDR3 DNA follows: TGTGCCAGCAGTTACCCTACAGCGGGGCAAGAGACCCAGTACTTC. Translated, it gives CASSYPTAGQETQYF.